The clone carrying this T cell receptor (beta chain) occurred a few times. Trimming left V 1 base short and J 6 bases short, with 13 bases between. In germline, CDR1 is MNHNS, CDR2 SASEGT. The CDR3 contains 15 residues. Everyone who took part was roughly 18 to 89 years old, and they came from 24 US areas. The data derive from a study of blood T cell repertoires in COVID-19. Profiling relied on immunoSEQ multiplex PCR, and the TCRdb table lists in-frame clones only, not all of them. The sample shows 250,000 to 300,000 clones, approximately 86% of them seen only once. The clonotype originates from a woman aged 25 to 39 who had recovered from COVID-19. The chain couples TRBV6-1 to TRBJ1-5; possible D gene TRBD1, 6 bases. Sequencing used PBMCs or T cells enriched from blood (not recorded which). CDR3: CASSEGPPTGQPQHF. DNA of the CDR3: TGTGCCAGCAGTGAAGGTCCACCGACAGGTCAGCCCCAGCATTTT.